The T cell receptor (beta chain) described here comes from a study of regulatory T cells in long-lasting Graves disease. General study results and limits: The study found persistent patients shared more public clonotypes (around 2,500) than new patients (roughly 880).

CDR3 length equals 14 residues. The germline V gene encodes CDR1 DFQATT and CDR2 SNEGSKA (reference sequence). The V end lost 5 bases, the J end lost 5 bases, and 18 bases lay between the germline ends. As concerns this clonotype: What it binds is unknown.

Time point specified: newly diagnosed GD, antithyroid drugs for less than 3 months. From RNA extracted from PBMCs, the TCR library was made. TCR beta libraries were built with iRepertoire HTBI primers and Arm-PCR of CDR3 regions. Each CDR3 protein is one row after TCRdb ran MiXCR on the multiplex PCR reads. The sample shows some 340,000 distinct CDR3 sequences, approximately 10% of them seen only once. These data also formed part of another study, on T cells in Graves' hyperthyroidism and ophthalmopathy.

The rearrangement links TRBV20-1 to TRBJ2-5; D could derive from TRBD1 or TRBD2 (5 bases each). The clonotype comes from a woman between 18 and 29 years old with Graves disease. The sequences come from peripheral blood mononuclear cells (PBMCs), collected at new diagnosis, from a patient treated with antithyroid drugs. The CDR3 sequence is CSAYSGTLGETQYF. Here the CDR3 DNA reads TGCAGTGCTTACTCAGGGACCCTCGGTGAGACCCAGTACTTC.